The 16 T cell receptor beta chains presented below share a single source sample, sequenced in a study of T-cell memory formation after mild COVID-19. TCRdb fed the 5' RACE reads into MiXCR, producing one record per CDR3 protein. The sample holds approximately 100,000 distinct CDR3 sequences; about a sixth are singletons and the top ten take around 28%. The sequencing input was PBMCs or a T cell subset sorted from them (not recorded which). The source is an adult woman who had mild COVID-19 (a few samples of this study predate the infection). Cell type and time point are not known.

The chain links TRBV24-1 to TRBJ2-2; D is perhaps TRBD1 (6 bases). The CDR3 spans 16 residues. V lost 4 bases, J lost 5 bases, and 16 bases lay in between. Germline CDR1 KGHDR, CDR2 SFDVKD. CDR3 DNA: TGTGCCACCAGTGAAGGGACATTTAAGGGGACCGGGGAGCTGTTTTTT. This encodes CATSEGTFKGTGELFF.

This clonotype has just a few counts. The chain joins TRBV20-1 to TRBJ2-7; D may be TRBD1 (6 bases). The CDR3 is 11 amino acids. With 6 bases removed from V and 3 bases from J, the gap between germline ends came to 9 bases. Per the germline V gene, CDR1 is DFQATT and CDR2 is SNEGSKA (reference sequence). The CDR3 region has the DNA TGCAGTGCCTACAGGGACTACGAGCAGTACTTC. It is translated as CSAYRDYEQYF.

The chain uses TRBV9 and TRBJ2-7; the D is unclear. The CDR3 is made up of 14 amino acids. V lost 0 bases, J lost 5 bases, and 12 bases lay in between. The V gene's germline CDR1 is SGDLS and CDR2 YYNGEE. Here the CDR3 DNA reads TGTGCCAGCAGCGTAGTAGGGTTGGCAGACGAGCAGTACTTC. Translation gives CASSVVGLADEQYF. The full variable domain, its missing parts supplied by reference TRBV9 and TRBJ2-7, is DSGVTQTPKHLITATGQRVTLRCSPRSGDLSVYWYQQSLDQGLQFLIQYYNGEERAKGNILERFSAQQFPDLHSELNLSSLELGDSALYFCASSVVGLADEQYFGPGTRLTVT.

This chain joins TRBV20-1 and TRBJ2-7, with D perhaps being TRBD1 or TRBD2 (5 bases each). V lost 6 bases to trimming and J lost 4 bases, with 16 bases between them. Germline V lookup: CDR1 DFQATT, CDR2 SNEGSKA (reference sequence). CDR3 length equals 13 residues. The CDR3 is CSARDYRQYEQYF. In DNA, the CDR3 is TGCAGTGCCCGCGACTACAGGCAGTACGAGCAGTACTTC.

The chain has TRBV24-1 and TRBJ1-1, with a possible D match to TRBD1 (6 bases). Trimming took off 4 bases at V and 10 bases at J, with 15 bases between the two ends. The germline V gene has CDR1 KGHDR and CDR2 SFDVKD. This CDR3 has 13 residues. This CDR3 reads CATSETQGRGAFF. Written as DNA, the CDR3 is TGTGCCACCAGTGAGACCCAGGGGCGGGGAGCTTTCTTT.

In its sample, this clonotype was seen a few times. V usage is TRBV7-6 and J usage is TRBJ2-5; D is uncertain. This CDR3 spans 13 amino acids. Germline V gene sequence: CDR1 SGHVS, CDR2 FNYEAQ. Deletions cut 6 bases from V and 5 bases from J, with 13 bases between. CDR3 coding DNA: TGTGCCAGCAGTCGGACCGTCGGGGAGACCCAGTACTTC. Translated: CASSRTVGETQYF.

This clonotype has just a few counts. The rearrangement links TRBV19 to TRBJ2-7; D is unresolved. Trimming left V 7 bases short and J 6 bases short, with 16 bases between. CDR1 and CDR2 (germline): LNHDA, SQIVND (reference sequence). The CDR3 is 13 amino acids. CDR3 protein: CASTTSGPGEQYF. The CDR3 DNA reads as TGTGCCAGTACCACTTCAGGCCCCGGCGAGCAGTACTTC.

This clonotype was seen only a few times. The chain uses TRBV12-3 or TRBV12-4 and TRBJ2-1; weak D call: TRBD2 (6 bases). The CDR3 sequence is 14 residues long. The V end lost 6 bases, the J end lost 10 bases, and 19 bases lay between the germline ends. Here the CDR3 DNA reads TGTGCCAGCAGCAGACTAGAGAGTTACTGGGAGCAGTTCTTC. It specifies CASSRLESYWEQFF.

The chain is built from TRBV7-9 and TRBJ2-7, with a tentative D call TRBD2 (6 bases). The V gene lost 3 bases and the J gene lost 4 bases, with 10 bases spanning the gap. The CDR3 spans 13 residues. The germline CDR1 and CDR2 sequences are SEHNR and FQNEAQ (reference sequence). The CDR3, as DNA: TGTGCCAGCAGCTTGGGAGGCAGATACGAGCAGTACTTC. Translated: CASSLGGRYEQYF.

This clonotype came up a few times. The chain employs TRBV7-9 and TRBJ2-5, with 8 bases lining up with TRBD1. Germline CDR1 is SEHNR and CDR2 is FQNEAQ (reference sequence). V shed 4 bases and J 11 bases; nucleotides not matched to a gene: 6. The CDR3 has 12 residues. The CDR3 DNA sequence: TGTGCCAGCAGCTGGGGACAGGACCCTCAGTACTTC. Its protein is CASSWGQDPQYF.

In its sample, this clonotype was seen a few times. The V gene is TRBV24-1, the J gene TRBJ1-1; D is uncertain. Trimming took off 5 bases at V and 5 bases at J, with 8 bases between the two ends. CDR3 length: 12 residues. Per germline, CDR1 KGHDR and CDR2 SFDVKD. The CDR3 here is CATSGFGTEAFF. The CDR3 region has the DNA TGTGCCACCAGTGGTTTCGGGACTGAAGCTTTCTTT.

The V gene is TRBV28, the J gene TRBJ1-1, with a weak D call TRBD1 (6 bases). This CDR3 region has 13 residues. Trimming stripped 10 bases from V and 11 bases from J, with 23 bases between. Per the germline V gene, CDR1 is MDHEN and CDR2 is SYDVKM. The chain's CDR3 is CATDLTGRGDAFF. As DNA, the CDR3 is TGTGCCACCGATCTGACAGGAAGGGGTGATGCTTTCTTT. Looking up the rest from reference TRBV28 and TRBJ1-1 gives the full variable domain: DVKVTQSSRYLVKRTGEKVFLECVQDMDHENMFWYRQDPGLGLRLIYFSYDVKMKEKGDIPEGYSVSREKKERFSLILESASTNQTSMYLCATDLTGRGDAFFGQGTRLTVV.

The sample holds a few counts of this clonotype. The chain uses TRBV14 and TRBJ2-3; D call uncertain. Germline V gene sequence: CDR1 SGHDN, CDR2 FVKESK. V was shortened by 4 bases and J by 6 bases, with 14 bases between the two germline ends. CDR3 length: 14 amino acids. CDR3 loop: CASSPWNRLDTQYF. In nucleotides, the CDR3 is TGTGCCAGCAGCCCTTGGAACCGGCTGGATACGCAGTATTTT.

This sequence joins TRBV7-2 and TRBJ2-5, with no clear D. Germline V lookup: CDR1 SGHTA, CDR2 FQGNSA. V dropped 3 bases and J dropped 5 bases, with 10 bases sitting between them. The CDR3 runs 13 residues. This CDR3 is CASSFNPRETQYF. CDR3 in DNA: TGTGCCAGCAGCTTTAACCCTCGGGAGACCCAGTACTTC.

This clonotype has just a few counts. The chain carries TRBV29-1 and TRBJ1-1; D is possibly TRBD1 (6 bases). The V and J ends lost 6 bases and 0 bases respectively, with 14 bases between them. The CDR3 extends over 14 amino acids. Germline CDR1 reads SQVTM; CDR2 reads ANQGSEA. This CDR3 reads CSVAGDTVNTEAFF. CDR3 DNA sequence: TGCAGCGTGGCGGGGGACACGGTGAACACTGAAGCTTTCTTT.

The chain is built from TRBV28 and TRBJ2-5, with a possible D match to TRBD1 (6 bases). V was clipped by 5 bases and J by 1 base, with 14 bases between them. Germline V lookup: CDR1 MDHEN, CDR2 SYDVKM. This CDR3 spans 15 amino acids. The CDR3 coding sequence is TGTGCCAGCAGTATTAACCAGGGGATCCAAGAGACCCAGTACTTC. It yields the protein CASSINQGIQETQYF. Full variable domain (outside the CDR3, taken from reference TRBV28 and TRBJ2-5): DVKVTQSSRYLVKRTGEKVFLECVQDMDHENMFWYRQDPGLGLRLIYFSYDVKMKEKGDIPEGYSVSREKKERFSLILESASTNQTSMYLCASSINQGIQETQYFGPGTRLLVL.